Following are 25 T cell receptor beta chains from one sample sequenced in a study of T cell responses to AZD1222 COVID-19 vaccine. The protocol was immunoSEQ multiplex PCR, while the TCRdb copy is restricted to in-frame clones and leaves out a portion. The table lists around 100,000 clones, 88% of them singletons. The sample in question was peripheral blood, obtained on day 0 of AZD1222 vaccination. The receptors originated from an adult in good health.

This clone was counted once. The V gene is TRBV6-5, the J gene TRBJ2-1; TRBD1 agrees at 9 bases. This CDR3 contains 15 residues. V shed 6 bases and J 3 bases; nucleotides not matched to a gene: 6. The V gene's germline CDR1 is MNHEY and CDR2 SVGAGI. CDR3 bases: TGTGCCAGCAGCATGGGGACAGGGAGCTACAATGAGCAGTTCTTC. This gives the protein CASSMGTGSYNEQFF.

The chain uses TRBV2 and TRBJ2-5; weak D call: TRBD2 (5 bases). The CDR3 spans 14 residues. The V gene lost 8 bases and the J gene lost 4 bases, with 17 bases spanning the gap. In germline, CDR1 is SNHLY, CDR2 FYNNEI. CDR3 DNA: TGTGCCAGCCGGACGCCCGGGATTTCAGAGACCCAGTACTTC. It translates to CASRTPGISETQYF.

This clone has more than one count but fewer than ten. V and J are TRBV29-1 and TRBJ1-1; no reliable D call. V gave up 3 bases and J gave up 6 bases, with 5 bases separating them. CDR1 and CDR2 (germline): SQVTM, ANQGSEA. The CDR3 covers 10 residues. CDR3 protein: CSVDNPEAFF. The CDR3, as DNA: TGCAGCGTTGATAACCCTGAAGCTTTCTTT.

V usage is TRBV29-1 and J usage is TRBJ1-6; 9 nucleotides align to TRBD1. There are 15 residues in the CDR3. Per the germline V gene, CDR1 is SQVTM and CDR2 is ANQGSEA. J lost 7 bases, V lost 5 bases, and 9 bases had no gene match. As DNA, the CDR3 is TGCAGCGTTCTAATCACCGGGACAGGGAATTCACCCCTCCACTTT. It yields the protein CSVLITGTGNSPLHF.

CDR3 DNA sequence: TGTGCCAGCAGGCCAGGGCTTGGCTATGGCTACACCTTC. Protein: CASRPGLGYGYTF. This sequence joins TRBV12-3 or TRBV12-4 and TRBJ1-2; weak D call: TRBD1 (5 bases). This CDR3 contains 13 residues. V was clipped by 6 bases and J by 4 bases, with 12 bases between them.

The CDR3 region has the DNA TGTGCCAGCAGCCCCCCGGGGGCCAGCGGAAACACCATATATTTT. This codes for CASSPPGASGNTIYF. The chain has TRBV7-9 and TRBJ1-3; D possibly corresponds to TRBD1 (6 bases). With 5 bases removed from V and 4 bases from J, the gap between germline ends came to 15 bases. The length of the CDR3 is 15 residues. Germline V CDR1 and CDR2: SEHNR, FQNEAQ (reference sequence).

The rearrangement links TRBV3-1 (or the pseudogene TRBV3-2) to TRBJ1-1, with D maybe TRBD1 (5 bases). The CDR3 sequence is 12 residues long. Germline-derived CDR1 and CDR2 are LGHDT and YNNKEL (reference sequence). The V and J ends lost 1 base and 7 bases respectively, with 7 bases between them. The CDR3 spells CASSQVGGEAFF. The CDR3 DNA follows: TGTGCCAGCAGCCAAGTCGGGGGTGAAGCTTTCTTT.

The V call is TRBV10-3, the J call TRBJ1-5; D is ambiguous. Per the germline V gene, CDR1 is ENHRY and CDR2 is SYGVKD. V dropped 3 bases and J dropped 5 bases, with 5 bases sitting between them. The CDR3 is 12 residues long. CDR3 protein: CAISDPDQPQHF. DNA of the CDR3: TGTGCCATCAGTGACCCCGATCAGCCCCAGCATTTT.

V is TRBV25-1 and J is TRBJ1-5; TRBD1 might be the D (6 bases). The CDR3 consists of 18 residues. The germline V gene encodes CDR1 MGHDK and CDR2 SYGVNS. The ends were cut back, 9 bases at V and 3 bases at J, with 27 bases in the middle. CDR3 residues: CARIPSDEEGEDNQPQHF. In nucleotides, the CDR3 is TGTGCCAGAATTCCCAGTGACGAGGAGGGGGAGGACAATCAGCCCCAGCATTTT.

The chain uses TRBV7-9 and TRBJ1-6; D unresolved. Trimming took off 8 bases at V and 8 bases at J, with 13 bases between the two ends. Per the germline V gene, CDR1 is SEHNR and CDR2 is FQNEAQ (reference sequence). This CDR3 is built from 13 residues. CDR3 sequence reads: CASGFHGDSPLHF. As DNA, the CDR3 is TGTGCCAGCGGGTTTCATGGGGATTCACCCCTCCACTTT.

The genes are TRBV3-1 (or the pseudogene TRBV3-2) and TRBJ2-1, with D possibly TRBD1 on 6 matching bases. V was cut by 6 bases and J by 2 bases, with 14 bases left in between. This CDR3 comprises 15 residues. Looked up from germline, CDR1 is LGHDT and CDR2 is YNNKEL (reference sequence). The CDR3 reads CASSQGRHTYNEQFF. For the CDR3, the DNA is TGTGCCAGCAGTCAGGGGCGACATACCTACAATGAGCAGTTCTTC.

The V and J genes are TRBV7-6 and TRBJ2-5, with D unclear. V was trimmed by 2 bases and J by 8 bases, leaving 12 bases between them. The length of the CDR3 is 13 residues. CDR1 and CDR2 (germline): SGHVS, FNYEAQ. The CDR3 nucleotides are TGTGCCAGCAGCTTAATGACCTCGGGTACCCAGTACTTC. It encodes CASSLMTSGTQYF.

The chain employs TRBV4-3 and TRBJ1-6; the D gene is possibly TRBD1 (5 bases). Trimming left V 3 bases short and J 9 bases short, with 12 bases between. The CDR3 has 14 amino acids. Germline CDR1 and CDR2: LGHNA and YSLEER. The CDR3 sequence: CASSHGERGSPLHF. CDR3 sequence (DNA): TGCGCCAGCAGCCACGGAGAAAGGGGTTCACCCCTCCACTTT.

The chain recombines TRBV18 with TRBJ1-2, with a weak D call TRBD1 (6 bases). Germline CDR1 KGHSH, CDR2 LQKENI. The CDR3 consists of 13 residues. Trimming removed 1 base from V and 6 bases from J, with 9 bases in between. In DNA form, the CDR3 reads TGTGCCAGCTCACCACGGGACACCGATGGCTACACCTTC. Amino acid sequence: CASSPRDTDGYTF.

The chain has TRBV18 and TRBJ2-7, with 9 nucleotides matching TRBD1. The CDR3 sequence is 14 residues long. Germline-derived CDR1 and CDR2 are KGHSH and LQKENI. With 7 bases clipped from V and 1 base from J, the junction kept 5 bases outside the gene matches. The CDR3 here is CASFSGTGSYEQYF. CDR3 nucleotides: TGTGCCAGCTTCAGCGGGACAGGGTCCTACGAGCAGTACTTC. The complete variable domain, with remaining parts taken from reference TRBV18 and TRBJ2-7, reads NAGVMQNPRHLVRRRGQEARLRCSPMKGHSHVYWYRQLPEEGLKFMVYLQKENIIDESGMPKERFSAEFPKEGPSILRIQQVVRGDSAAYFCASFSGTGSYEQYFGPGTRLTVT.

J is TRBJ2-6 and V is TRBV25-1; the D gene is possibly TRBD2 (6 bases). CDR1 is MGHDK, CDR2 SYGVNS, per germline. This CDR3 comprises 17 residues. Trimming removed 3 bases from V and 1 base from J, with 13 bases in between. Written as DNA, the CDR3 is TGTGCCAGCAGTGACCCCCCCGGGACTTCTGGGGCCAACGTCCTGACTTTC. As protein: CASSDPPGTSGANVLTF.

This clone was found once. The chain joins TRBV11-2 to TRBJ1-6; D possibly corresponds to TRBD1 (5 bases). CDR3 size: 15 residues. CDR1 and CDR2 from the germline V gene are SGHAT and FQNNGV. The V end lost 8 bases, the J end lost 0 bases, and 11 bases lay between the germline ends. The CDR3: CASGDSSSYNSPLHF. In DNA, the CDR3 is TGTGCCAGCGGGGACTCGAGCTCCTATAATTCACCCCTCCACTTT.

This chain connects TRBV7-2 to TRBJ2-7; TRBD1 might be the D (6 bases). The CDR3 consists of 14 residues. V lost 1 base to trimming and J lost 5 bases, with 12 bases between them. Germline V gives CDR1 SGHTA, CDR2 FQGNSA. The CDR3 region is CASSLGDIYNEQYF. The CDR3 DNA follows: TGTGCCAGCAGCTTAGGGGACATTTACAACGAGCAGTACTTC.

The chain couples TRBV7-2 to TRBJ1-1; D unresolved. V lost 4 bases and J lost 0, with 15 bases in between. This CDR3 comprises 16 residues. Germline V gene data show CDR1 as SGHTA and CDR2 as FQGNSA. DNA of the CDR3: TGTGCCAGCAGCTCCAGACCGGTCCCTCTGAACACTGAAGCTTTCTTT. Residues: CASSSRPVPLNTEAFF.

V usage is TRBV7-9 and J usage is TRBJ2-1; D is uncertain. Trimming left V 5 bases short and J 6 bases short, with 14 bases between. The length of the CDR3 is 14 residues. Looked up from germline, CDR1 is SEHNR and CDR2 is FQNEAQ (reference sequence). The CDR3 region is CASSLYRDLNEQFF. The CDR3 coding sequence is TGTGCCAGCAGCCTGTACAGAGACCTCAATGAGCAGTTCTTC.

The chain joins TRBV18 to TRBJ1-2, with 11 bases identical to TRBD1. CDR3 length: 20 residues. Germline assignment: CDR1 KGHSH and CDR2 LQKENI. V was pared by 3 bases and J by 6 bases, with 21 bases of the junction left unmatched. CDR3 nucleotides: TGTGCCAGCTCACCCCGACTCGCCCCCCCGGACAGGGGGCTAGAGGATGGCTACACCTTC. It codes for CASSPRLAPPDRGLEDGYTF.

The CDR3 DNA reads as TGTGCCAGGGGGACTAGCGGGAAGTATGAGCAGTTCTTC. Residues: CARGTSGKYEQFF. The chain links TRBV19 to TRBJ2-1, with 13 bases matching TRBD2. Germline V lookup: CDR1 LNHDA, CDR2 SQIVND (reference sequence). V was pared by 9 bases and J by 8 bases, with 4 bases of the junction left unmatched. CDR3 length: 13 amino acids.

This rearrangement joins TRBV5-1 to TRBJ2-4; no clear D. Germline V gene sequence: CDR1 SGHRS, CDR2 YFSETQ. Trimming took 3 bases from V and 0 from J, leaving 7 bases between them. This CDR3 region has 14 residues. The CDR3 sequence: CASSSLVAKNIQYF. The CDR3 DNA follows: TGCGCCAGCAGCTCACTCGTAGCCAAAAACATTCAGTACTTC.

The gene calls are TRBV29-1 and TRBJ1-1; D unclear. Trimming left V 3 bases short and J 2 bases short, with 10 bases between. CDR1 and CDR2 (germline): SQVTM, ANQGSEA. The CDR3 loop spans 13 amino acids. The CDR3 reads CSVETSANTEAFF. In nucleotides, the CDR3 is TGCAGCGTTGAGACGTCAGCTAACACTGAAGCTTTCTTT.

V gene TRBV7-2 combines with J gene TRBJ1-2, with TRBD1 as a possible D gene (6 bases). V was trimmed by 4 bases and J by 1 base, leaving 10 bases between them. The CDR3 length is 14 residues. Germline CDR1 is SGHTA and CDR2 is FQGNSA. The CDR3 loop is CASSSRGFNYGYTF. The CDR3 nucleotides read TGTGCCAGCAGCTCCAGGGGCTTTAACTATGGCTACACCTTC.